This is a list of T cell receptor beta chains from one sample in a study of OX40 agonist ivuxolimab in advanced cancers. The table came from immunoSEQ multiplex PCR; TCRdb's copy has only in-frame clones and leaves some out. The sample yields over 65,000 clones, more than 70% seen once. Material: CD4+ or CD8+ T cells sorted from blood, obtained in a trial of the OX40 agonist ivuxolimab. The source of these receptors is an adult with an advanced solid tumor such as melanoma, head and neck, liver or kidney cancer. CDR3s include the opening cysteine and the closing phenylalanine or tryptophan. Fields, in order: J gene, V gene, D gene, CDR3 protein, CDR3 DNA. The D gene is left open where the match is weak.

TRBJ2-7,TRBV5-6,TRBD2,CASSSGILGEQYF,TGTGCCAGCAGCAGCGGGATCTTGGGGGAGCAGTACTTC
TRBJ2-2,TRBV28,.,CASSPTSGELFF,TGTGCCAGCAGCCCTACTTCCGGGGAGCTGTTTTTT
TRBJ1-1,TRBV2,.,CASRNRVGTEAFF,TGTGCCAGCAGGAACAGGGTTGGCACTGAAGCTTTCTTT
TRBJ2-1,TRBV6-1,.,CASSEAQSIPRFF,TGTGCCAGCAGTGAAGCGCAATCGATACCTAGGTTCTTC
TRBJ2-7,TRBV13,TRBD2,CASSSYQLAGASEQYF,TGTGCCAGCAGCTCCTATCAACTAGCGGGAGCGTCCGAGCAGTACTTC
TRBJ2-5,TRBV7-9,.,CASSLARDQETQYF,TGTGCCAGCAGCTTAGCTCGCGACCAAGAGACCCAGTACTTC
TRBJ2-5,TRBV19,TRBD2,CASSRLAGVPGLYQETQYF,TGTGCCAGTAGTCGACTAGCGGGAGTCCCCGGTTTGTACCAAGAGACCCAGTACTTC
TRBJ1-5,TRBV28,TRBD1,CASSRTGNQPQHF,TGTGCCAGCAGTCGGACAGGTAATCAGCCCCAGCATTTT
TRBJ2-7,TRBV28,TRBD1,CASSPTGSHEQYF,TGTGCCAGCAGCCCGACAGGGTCCCACGAGCAGTACTTC
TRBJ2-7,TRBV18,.,CASSPIMGYEQYF,TGTGCCAGCTCACCGATAATGGGATACGAGCAGTACTTC
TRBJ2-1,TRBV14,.,CASSTQLGRYNEQFF,TGTGCCAGCAGCACTCAACTCGGACGGTACAATGAGCAGTTCTTC